This TCR beta chain is from a study of T cells expressing NK-cell markers. Following a re-call of the 5' RACE reads, TCRdb has one entry per CDR3 protein and lacks DNA. The repertoire table contains about 260,000 distinct CDR3 sequences. The material sequenced was blood T cells: a sorted CD56 or NKG2C T cell subset, CD4+ or CD8+ T cells, or bulk PBMC T cells (not recorded which). This TCR was recovered from a woman between 18 and 70 years old in good health.

This CDR3 reads CASSSPQGTTGELFF. This chain connects TRBV5-1 to TRBJ2-2. Germline V CDR1 and CDR2: SGHRS, YFSETQ. The length of the CDR3 is 15 residues.